Listed below are T cell receptor beta chains from one sample, sequenced in a study of OX40 agonist ivuxolimab in advanced cancers. Using immunoSEQ multiplex PCR, the repertoire was profiled, and TCRdb retains in-frame clones only, with some absent. The table shows some 97,000 clones, with about 90% occurring only once. Specimen: CD4+ or CD8+ T cells sorted from blood, collected in a trial of the OX40 agonist ivuxolimab. These receptors were obtained from an adult with an advanced solid tumor such as melanoma, head and neck, liver or kidney cancer. Both conserved end residues are trimmed from each CDR3. The D gene is left open where the match is weak.

>.|TRBV19
ASSIPEGARETQY
>TRBD2|TRBV10-3
AISEESSGSLGEQF
>TRBD1|TRBV5-6
ASNPAGGSPLH
>.|TRBV29-1
SVVAPPGISGEQY
>TRBD1|TRBV19
ASSSGTRPGDRARTSSYEQY
>.|TRBV6-6
ASSYTGGAF
>.|TRBV10-1
ASSENMGDTQY
>TRBD2|TRBV7-9
ASRRSVAGGGNEQF
>.|TRBV11-2
ASSPGGSGNTIY
>.|TRBV6-1
ASSQTHSGNTIY
>.|TRBV6-1
ASRGTEYGYT
>TRBD1|TRBV27
ASSRGTGSARGLT
>.|TRBV5-6
ASSLGYEQY
>.|TRBV11-2
ASSLAEDRLTLSYEQY